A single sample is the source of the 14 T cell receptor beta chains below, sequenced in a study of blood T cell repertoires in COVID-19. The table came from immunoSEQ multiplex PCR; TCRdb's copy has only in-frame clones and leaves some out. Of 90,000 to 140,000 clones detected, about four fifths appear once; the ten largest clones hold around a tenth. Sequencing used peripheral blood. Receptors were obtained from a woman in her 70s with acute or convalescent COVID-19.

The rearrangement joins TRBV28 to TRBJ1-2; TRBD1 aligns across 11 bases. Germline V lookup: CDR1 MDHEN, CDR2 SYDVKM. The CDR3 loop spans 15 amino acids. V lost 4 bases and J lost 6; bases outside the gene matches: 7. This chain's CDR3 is CASSSGQGEVHGYTF. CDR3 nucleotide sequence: TGTGCCAGCAGTTCGGGACAGGGGGAAGTCCATGGCTACACCTTC.

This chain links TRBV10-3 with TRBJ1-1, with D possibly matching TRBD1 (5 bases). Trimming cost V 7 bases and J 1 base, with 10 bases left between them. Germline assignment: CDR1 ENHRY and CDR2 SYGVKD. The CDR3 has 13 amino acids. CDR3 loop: CAITQGGNTEAFF. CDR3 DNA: TGTGCCATCACCCAGGGCGGGAACACTGAAGCTTTCTTT.

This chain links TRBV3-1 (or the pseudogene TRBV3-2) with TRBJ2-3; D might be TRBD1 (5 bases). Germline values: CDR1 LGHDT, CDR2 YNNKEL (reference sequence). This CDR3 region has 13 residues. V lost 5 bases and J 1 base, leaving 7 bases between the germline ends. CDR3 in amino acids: CASSGARTDTQYF. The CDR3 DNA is TGTGCCAGCAGCGGGGCTCGCACAGATACGCAGTATTTT.

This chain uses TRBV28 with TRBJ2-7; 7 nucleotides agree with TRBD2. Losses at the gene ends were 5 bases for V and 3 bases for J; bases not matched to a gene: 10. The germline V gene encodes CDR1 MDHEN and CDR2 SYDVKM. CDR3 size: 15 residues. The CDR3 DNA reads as TGTGCCAGCAGTGGCGGGGAGGGTGCCATCTACGAGCAGTACTTC. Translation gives CASSGGEGAIYEQYF.

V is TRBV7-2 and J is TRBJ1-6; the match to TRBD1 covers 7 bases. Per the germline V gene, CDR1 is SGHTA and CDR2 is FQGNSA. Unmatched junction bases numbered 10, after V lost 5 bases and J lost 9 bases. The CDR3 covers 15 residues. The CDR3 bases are TGTGCCAGCAGCCCTAACAGGGGTCTGACTTCACCCCTCCACTTT. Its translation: CASSPNRGLTSPLHF.

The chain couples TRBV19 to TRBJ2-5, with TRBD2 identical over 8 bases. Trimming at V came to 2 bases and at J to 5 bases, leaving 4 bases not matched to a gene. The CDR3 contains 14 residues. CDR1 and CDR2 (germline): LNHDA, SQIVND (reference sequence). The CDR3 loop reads CASSIRRTSETQYF. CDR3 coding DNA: TGTGCCAGTAGTATAAGGAGGACTAGCGAGACCCAGTACTTC.

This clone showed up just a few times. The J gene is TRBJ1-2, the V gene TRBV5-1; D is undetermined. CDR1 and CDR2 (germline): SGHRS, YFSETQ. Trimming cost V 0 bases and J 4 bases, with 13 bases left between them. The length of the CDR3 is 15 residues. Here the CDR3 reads CASSLDAIDIYGYTF. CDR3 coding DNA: TGCGCCAGCAGCTTGGACGCGATCGACATCTATGGCTACACCTTC.

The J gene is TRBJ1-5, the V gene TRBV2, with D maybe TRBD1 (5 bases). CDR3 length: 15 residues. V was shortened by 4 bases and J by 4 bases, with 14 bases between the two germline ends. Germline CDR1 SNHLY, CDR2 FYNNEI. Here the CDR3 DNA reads TGTGCCAGCAGTGTCCAGGGTGCGGAAAATCAGCCCCAGCATTTT. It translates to CASSVQGAENQPQHF.

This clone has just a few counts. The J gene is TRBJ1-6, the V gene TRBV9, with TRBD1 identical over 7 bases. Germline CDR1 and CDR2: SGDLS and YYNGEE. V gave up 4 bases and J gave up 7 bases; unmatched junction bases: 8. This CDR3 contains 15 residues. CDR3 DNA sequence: TGTGCCAGCAGCAACGACCGGGACAGAAATTCACCCCTCCACTTT. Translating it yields CASSNDRDRNSPLHF.

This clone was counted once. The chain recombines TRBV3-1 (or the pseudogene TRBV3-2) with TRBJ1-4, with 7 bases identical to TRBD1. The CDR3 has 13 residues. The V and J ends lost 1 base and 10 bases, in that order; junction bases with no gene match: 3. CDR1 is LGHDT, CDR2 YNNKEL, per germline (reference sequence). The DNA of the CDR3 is TGTGCCAGCAGCCAAGGCACAGGGGCAAAACTGTTTTTT. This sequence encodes CASSQGTGAKLFF.

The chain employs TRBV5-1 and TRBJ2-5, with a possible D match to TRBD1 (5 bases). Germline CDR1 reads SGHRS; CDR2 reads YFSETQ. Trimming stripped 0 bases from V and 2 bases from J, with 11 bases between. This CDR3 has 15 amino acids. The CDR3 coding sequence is TGCGCCAGCAGCTTGGTGTGGGGCAGGCAAGAGACCCAGTACTTC. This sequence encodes CASSLVWGRQETQYF.

The DNA for the CDR3 is TGTGCCAGCAGCTTGCTTCCCACTGAAGCTTTCTTT. Translating gives CASSLLPTEAFF. The chain employs TRBV5-6 and TRBJ1-1; no definite D call. The CDR3 sequence is 12 residues long. Germline V lookup: CDR1 SGHDT, CDR2 YYEEEE. V was cut by 1 base and J by 4 bases, with 5 bases left in between.

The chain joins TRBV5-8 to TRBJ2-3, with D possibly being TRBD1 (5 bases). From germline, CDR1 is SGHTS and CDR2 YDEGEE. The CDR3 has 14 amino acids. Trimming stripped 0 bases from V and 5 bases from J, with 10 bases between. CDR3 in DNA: TGTGCCAGCAGCTTGGGTTCCAGGGTAGATACGCAGTATTTT. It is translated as CASSLGSRVDTQYF. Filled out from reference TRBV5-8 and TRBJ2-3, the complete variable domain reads EAGVTQSPTHLIKTRGQQATLRCSPISGHTSVYWYQQALGLGLQFLLWYDEGEERNRGNFPPRFSGRQFPNYSSELNVNALELEDSALYLCASSLGSRVDTQYFGPGTRLTVL.

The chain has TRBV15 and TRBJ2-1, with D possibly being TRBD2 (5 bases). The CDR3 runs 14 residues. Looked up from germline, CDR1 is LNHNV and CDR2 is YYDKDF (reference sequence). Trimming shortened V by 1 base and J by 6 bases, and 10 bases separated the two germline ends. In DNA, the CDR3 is TGTGCCACCAGCAGAGGGGTAGAGGGCAATGAGCAGTTCTTC. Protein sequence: CATSRGVEGNEQFF.